What follows is one T cell receptor (beta chain) and its context. There is no known antigen for this receptor. Base qualities were left out, and no much larger clone turns up one base away. This specimen comes from a study of cytomegalovirus exposure and HLA in healthy donors (dated by TCRdb to 2016 to 2017). General notes on the study: An earlier analysis of 587 of the donors reported over 250 Gb of sequence data and 117 million unique TCR beta sequences obtained from about 179 million T cells. An early release that covered about 640 HLA-typed donors contained about 300 gigabases of sequencing data and roughly 84 million unique TCR sequences. Of the 300 to 400 genotyped donors, around 81% fell in the genetic ancestry cluster associated with self-reported Caucasian donors. The study aimed to test whether cataloging public T cell receptors could reveal signatures of past pathogen exposure. Using immunosequencing, the study profiled T cell repertoires from about 620 subjects and related those repertoires to cytomegalovirus serostatus. Along with the roughly 710-subject first cohort, a separate validation cohort of around 110 different subjects was used. High-throughput TCR immunosequencing, statistical association of individual TCRs with disease status, and machine learning were combined to predict cytomegalovirus infection status. In a later analysis, previously published TCR beta repertoires from 600 to 850 donors were re-analyzed and high-resolution HLA genotyping was added so that TCR occurrence patterns could be studied. In the later analysis, no new phenotypic data were used to find candidate immune exposures; instead, reliance was placed on TCR beta sequences and their occurrence across donors. To decide whether each TCR beta V gene segment behaved as functional or pseudogenic, an earlier analysis of several hundred of the donors relied on high-throughput TCR beta sequencing. Alongside the repertoire data, information on donor age, sex, ethnicity and CMV serostatus was compiled. In a later genetic analysis, genome-wide SNP genotypes for about three fifths of the 666 donors were used, and that subset was treated as a discovery cohort. Every repertoire in the discovery cohort had been generated on one and the same sequencing platform. Class I and class II HLA loci were covered by the typing at four-digit resolution. The number of typed donors differed by locus: 629-630 for A, B, C, DRB1 and DQB1; approximately 520 for DQA1; around 580 for DPA1; and around 450 for DPB1. Roughly 5 DR-DQ haplotypes were treated as single units for association and clustering because of strong linkage in the cohort. Among roughly 400 genotyped donors of the cohort, an average of approximately 240,000 unique TCR beta nucleotide sequences was sequenced per donor, of which 15% to 20% were non-productive. What the study reported, not specific to this receptor: A later genetic analysis associated a missense DCLRE1C variant with V-gene and J-gene trimming of TCR beta chains, and an independent cohort replicated the association. Three of the identified cytomegalovirus-associated TCR beta chains were confirmed in vitro to be specific for cytomegalovirus antigens. In a later analysis, HLA-associated TCR beta chains were found to be more clonally expanded and to have lower generation probabilities than equally common non-associated chains. Because some donors lacked HLA typing at each locus, the association tests relied only on the typed subset. A further reported finding was that TCR beta sequences accurately predicted the HLA-A and HLA-B alleles for most subjects in the first cohort. Most TCR sequences were seen in very few donors, while some public TCRs were found in many individuals. Only TCR beta chains were sequenced in this cohort, and the absence of alpha or paired-chain data limited detectable features. In the study, some 160 TCR beta chains were listed as associated with cytomegalovirus. Strong co-occurrence of HLA alleles, especially DR and DQ, made assigning TCR associations to individual alleles difficult. It was suggested by the authors that the approach could potentially be generalized to other disease states and immunological phenotypes. Specific HLA alleles were associated with roughly 16,000 TCR beta sequences at a false discovery rate of 0.05 in a later analysis. In a later analysis, the rate of TCR association differed among HLA loci, with DRB1 alleles having the most associated TCRs and HLA-C alleles having the fewest. Presence/absence analyses assumed roughly uniform sequencing depth across donors, an assumption that may not hold. The sequencing pipeline was judged likely to have produced a cluster of highly shared sequence variants as a technical artifact. Correlated functional status among segregating V segments might reflect linkage disequilibrium, but an unknown experimental factor could not be ruled out. Because counts were too low, 15 to 20 rarely observed V segments, including chromosome 9 orphons, were excluded from the earlier analysis of some 590 of the donors. Cytomegalovirus status was reported to be diagnosed by the classifier with high specificity and sensitivity in both the original and validation cohorts. In an earlier analysis of 450 to 750 of the donors, most TCR beta V segments appeared in productive rearrangements about 90% or about 30% of the time, broadly matching IMGT annotations. CMV serostatus was the only immune exposure information available for the cohort. A later analysis found that most CMV-associated TCR beta chains appeared HLA-restricted, with HLA associations seemingly driven largely by CMV exposure. A later genetic analysis reported fewer N-insertions in productive TCRs among donors in an Asian-associated ancestry cluster than the approximately 700-donor mean. Several of the top co-occurrence clusters appeared to be linked to parvovirus B19, influenza, CMV and Epstein-Barr virus, according to a later analysis.

In total, approximately 690 healthy bone marrow donors made up the cohort. At the time of sampling, every cohort member was nominally healthy, though immune exposures that went unrecorded were likely present. The donor was CMV seropositive and was included in the group of almost 300 seropositive cohort members. A peripheral blood sample was collected from each donor, and TCR beta sequencing was performed on peripheral blood mononuclear cells. Genomic DNA was extracted from the blood cell samples with the Qiagen DNeasy Blood Extraction Kit. Libraries came from the immunoSEQ multiplex PCR assay. The multiplex PCR relied on a mix of 60 forward primers for TCR Vbeta segments and 13 reverse primers for TCR Jbeta segments. The CDR3 region of rearranged TCR beta genes was amplified from genomic DNA with a multiplex PCR assay. Amplified TCR beta libraries were sequenced as 87-base-pair reads on the Illumina HiSeq System. On the authors' methods: A later analysis counted about 80 million unique TCR beta chains across the 500 to 850 repertoires, and around 12 million of these chains were shared by at least two donors. To remove PCR and sequencing errors, raw reads were error-corrected and collapsed into unique sequences using a nearest-neighbor algorithm that merged closely related sequences. Alignment of CDR3 sequences to IMGT reference sequences was used to assign V, D and J gene segments. For a sequence to be retained, a match of at least six nucleotides to both a V gene segment and a J gene segment was required. Rearrangements were classified as productive when the CDR3 lacked stop codons and remained in frame with V and J, and all other rearrangements were classified as non-productive. CDR3 was defined by IMGT convention, running from the second conserved V-encoded cysteine to the conserved J-encoded phenylalanine. The earlier analysis of roughly 590 of the donors excluded any sequence lacking an unambiguous match to a single V gene segment. An earlier analysis of over 450 of the donors classified V segments as functional when productive rearrangements were above 56.7% and as segregating when the standard deviation between donors was above 5%. A statistical classification framework was built to diagnose cytomegalovirus status from the catalog of TCR beta chain sequences. A later analysis assigned V and J genes by comparing TCR nucleotide sequences with IMGT/GENE-DB human TR gene sequences. Using the TCRdist pipeline, a later analysis assigned CDR3 sequences along with most-parsimonious VDJ recombination scenarios. A later analysis defined each TCR beta chain by its CDR3 amino acid sequence plus V-gene family, and excluded reads lacking a unique V-gene family. To address suspected cross-contamination and a sequencing artifact, a later analysis removed 450 to 700 highly shared, low-generation-probability nucleotide sequences. In a later analysis, a clonal expansion index for each public chain was calculated from normalized within-repertoire ranks of inferred template counts. A later analysis computed generation probabilities with a VDJ recombination model fitted to out-of-frame rearrangements, and checked the results against IGoR. In a later analysis, TCR-TCR, TCR-HLA and TCR-CMV co-occurrence was scored with hypergeometric tests, and a repertoire-size bias correction was applied to TCR pairs. To estimate false discovery rates, a later analysis permuted the HLA or CMV assignments 20 times. In a later analysis, co-occurring TCRs were grouped with DBSCAN, and TCRdist sequence similarity was added when clustering was performed within HLA-allele-positive subsets. For co-occurrence clustering, repertoires with fewer than 30,000 or more than 120,000 public chains were excluded, along with roughly five repertoires with anomalous nucleotide sharing. TCRdb's version of the immuneACCESS table is confined to in-frame rearrangements and falls short of the full clone set. An unresolved V gene accounts for under half of the shortfall where checked; the remainder is of unknown origin. The DNA was the basis for D and trimming; V, J and clone size are from that table. This sample is represented by about 160,000 clones; 82% of them were singletons. The ten top clones hold 0.9% to 1% of the sample.

The sample comprised PBMCs. The TCR was taken from a girl aged 2 to 9 in good health and CMV-seropositive.

The CDR3 reads as follows: CAWSRPRTASGNTIYF. The DNA is TGTGCCTGGAGCCGACCTCGGACAGCCTCTGGAAACACCATATATTTT. In this chain, TRBV30 is recombined with TRBJ1-3; the D gene is possibly TRBD1, with 6 bases matching. V sheds 3 bases and J sheds 0 bases, leaving 15 bases between their ends. From cysteine to phenylalanine, the CDR3 is 16 amino acids long. Left in the record is the CDR3 DNA by itself, 48 bases read in frame from the first base. As encoded in the germline V gene (reference sequence), CDR1 is GTSNPN while CDR2 is SVGIG.